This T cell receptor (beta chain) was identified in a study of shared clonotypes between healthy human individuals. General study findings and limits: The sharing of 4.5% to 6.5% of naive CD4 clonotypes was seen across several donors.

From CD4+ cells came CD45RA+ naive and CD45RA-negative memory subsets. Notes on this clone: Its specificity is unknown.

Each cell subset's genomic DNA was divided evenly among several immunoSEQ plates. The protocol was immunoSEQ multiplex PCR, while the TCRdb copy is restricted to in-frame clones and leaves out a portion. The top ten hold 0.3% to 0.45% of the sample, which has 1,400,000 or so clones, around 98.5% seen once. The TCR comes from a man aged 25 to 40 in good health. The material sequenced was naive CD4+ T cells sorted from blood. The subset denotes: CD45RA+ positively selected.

As DNA, the CDR3 is TGTGCCAGCAGTTTAAGGAGGGGCACTGAAGCTTTCTTT. Its translation: CASSLRRGTEAFF. This chain joins TRBV25-1 and TRBJ1-1, with D tentatively TRBD1 (5 bases). Per germline, CDR1 MGHDK and CDR2 SYGVNS. CDR3 length: 13 amino acids. Trimming pared 5 bases from V and 4 bases from J, leaving 11 bases between.